These 6 T cell receptor beta chains were sequenced from one sample in a study of blood T cell repertoires in COVID-19. Profiled with immunoSEQ multiplex PCR; TCRdb holds only in-frame clones, not every one. Of 200,000 to 300,000 clones listed, around 84% were seen once; the top ten hold 4.2%. Sequencing was performed on peripheral blood. These receptors were taken from a man aged 55 to 69 with acute or convalescent COVID-19.

There are a few counts of this clone. The chain employs TRBV5-4 and TRBJ1-4, with TRBD1 matching over 8 bases. CDR1 SGHNT and CDR2 YYREEE come from the germline V gene (reference sequence). V lost 3 bases to trimming and J lost 5 bases; unmatched junction nucleotides: 12. The CDR3 spans 17 residues. This chain's CDR3 is CASSSVQTGVSNEKLFF. In DNA form, the CDR3 reads TGTGCCAGCAGCTCAGTACAGACAGGGGTTTCAAATGAAAAACTGTTTTTT. The entire variable domain, with the rest obtained from reference TRBV5-4 and TRBJ1-4, is as follows: ETGVTQSPTHLIKTRGQQVTLRCSSQSGHNTVSWYQQALGQGPQFIFQYYREEENGRGNFPPRFSGLQFPNYSSELNVNALELDDSALYLCASSSVQTGVSNEKLFFGSGTQLSVL.

This rearrangement joins TRBV18 to TRBJ1-1, with 7 bases lining up with TRBD1. There are 14 residues in the CDR3. CDR1 KGHSH and CDR2 LQKENI come from the germline V gene. V dropped 6 bases and J dropped 4; count of bases not matched to a gene: 8. CDR3 nucleotides: TGTGCCAGCTCTCCCGGACAGGCAGTCACTGAAGCTTTCTTT. Protein: CASSPGQAVTEAFF. Supplemented by reference TRBV18 and TRBJ1-1, the full variable domain reads NAGVMQNPRHLVRRRGQEARLRCSPMKGHSHVYWYRQLPEEGLKFMVYLQKENIIDESGMPKERFSAEFPKEGPSILRIQQVVRGDSAAYFCASSPGQAVTEAFFGQGTRLTVV.

The chain has TRBV9 and TRBJ2-4; the D is unclear. The CDR3 has 17 residues. Germline CDR1 reads SGDLS; CDR2 reads YYNGEE. The V gene lost 4 bases and the J gene lost 0 bases, with 17 bases spanning the gap. The CDR3 coding sequence is TGTGCCAGCAGCCCCCCCCCGGCGGATTTAGCCAAAAACATTCAGTACTTC. It codes for CASSPPPADLAKNIQYF.

The chain is built from TRBV2 and TRBJ2-3; D is undetermined. The CDR3 is 16 residues long. V dropped 9 bases and J dropped 1 base, with 20 bases sitting between them. Germline assignment: CDR1 SNHLY and CDR2 FYNNEI. Here the CDR3 DNA reads TGTGCCAGAAGGGAAACGGCTAGGTCAGGCACAGATACGCAGTATTTT. Translating gives CARRETARSGTDTQYF.

The rearrangement joins TRBV3-1 (or the pseudogene TRBV3-2) to TRBJ2-1, with 10 bases aligning to TRBD2. V trimming: 5 bases; J trimming: 5 bases; junction bases outside the gene matches: 12. This CDR3 has 17 residues. CDR1 and CDR2 from the germline V gene are LGHDT and YNNKEL (reference sequence). The CDR3 loop is CASSKFSIAGGHNEQFF. CDR3 in DNA: TGTGCCAGCAGCAAATTCTCCATAGCGGGGGGACACAATGAGCAGTTCTTC.

The V and J genes are TRBV27 and TRBJ1-5; 7 bases are shared with TRBD1. Germline CDR1 reads MNHEY; CDR2 reads SMNVEV (reference sequence). This CDR3 is 15 amino acids long. The V and J ends lost 6 bases and 9 bases, in that order; junction bases with no gene match: 14. The CDR3 loop is CASRPPGQKMWPQHF. DNA for the CDR3: TGTGCCAGCAGACCACCGGGACAGAAAATGTGGCCCCAGCATTTT.